Sequencing of this T cell receptor beta chain was carried out in a study of PD-L1 blockade in urothelial cancer. Study in general: Patients arrived having already received 0 to 3 prior chemotherapy regimens.

This table comes from immunoSEQ multiplex PCR, and its TCRdb copy is limited to in-frame clones, with some not included. The top ten hold 3% to 4.5% of the sample, which has about 30,000 clones, about 90% seen once. CDR3 size: 20 residues. Trimming at V came to 0 bases and at J to 2 bases, leaving 11 bases not matched to a gene. Germline lookup yields CDR1 LGHNA and CDR2 YSLEER. Each patient gave between 1 and 8 samples, pretreatment and on-treatment. Sample: PBMCs, taken around atezolizumab (anti-PD-L1) treatment. The clonotype was recovered from a man aged 50 to 60 with urothelial cancer. V gene TRBV4-3 combines with J gene TRBJ2-1; 12 nucleotides line up with TRBD2. CDR3 sequence reads: CASSQDYGTSGPGAYNEQFF. CDR3 DNA: TGCGCCAGCAGCCAAGACTACGGGACTAGCGGGCCGGGGGCCTACAATGAGCAGTTCTTC.